The T cell receptor (beta chain) described here comes from a study of T cells in Graves' hyperthyroidism and ophthalmopathy. Study-level results: Most thyroid clonotypes that were expanded above 0.001 also turned up in blood.

Amplified regions were TCR beta CDR3 sequences from RNA transcripts. Initially, a first-round RT-PCR of the TCR CDR3 employed the HTBI primer set. TCRdb reprocessed the multiplex PCR reads via MiXCR and lists one record per CDR3 protein. The data show under 700,000 distinct CDR3 sequences, with roughly 46% seen just once and 8.2% held by the top ten. This clonotype was counted many times. What it recognizes is unknown. Sequencing used peripheral blood or thyroid tissue (not recorded which). This clonotype was obtained from a woman between 18 and 29 years old with Graves' hyperthyroidism.

The CDR3 nucleotides are TGTGCCAGCAGCGAACAGGGTAGGGATCAGCCCCAGCATTTT. It encodes CASSEQGRDQPQHF. The J gene is TRBJ1-5, the V gene TRBV2; weak D call: TRBD1 (6 bases). Germline V gene data show CDR1 as SNHLY and CDR2 as FYNNEI. CDR3 size: 14 residues. Trimming cost V 6 bases and J 5 bases, with 14 bases left between them.